The T cell receptor beta chain described here comes from a study of post-analysis software for immune sequencing data. Unique molecular identifiers were carried by the TCR beta cDNA libraries. TCRdb re-called the PCR reads through MiXCR, storing one row per CDR3 protein. The sample lists about 400,000 distinct CDR3 sequences; around 37% were seen once. Material: blood. This sequence was found in a girl aged 10 to 17 with multiple sclerosis.

The CDR3 DNA sequence: TGTGCCAGCACCCTGAATTCCCTCTCCTACGAGCAGTACTTC. It specifies CASTLNSLSYEQYF. This chain connects TRBV6-5 to TRBJ2-7, with D uncertain. Trimming shortened V by 7 bases and J by 0 bases, and 13 bases separated the two germline ends. The CDR3 is made up of 14 amino acids. Germline V lookup: CDR1 MNHEY, CDR2 SVGAGI.